One and the same sample provided the 12 T cell receptor beta chains below, sequenced in a study of T cells in localized non-small cell lung cancer. The table came from immunoSEQ multiplex PCR; TCRdb's copy has only in-frame clones and leaves some out. The table shows around 1,800 clones, with approximately 25% occurring only once. The starting material was normal lung tissue next to the tumor, obtained before any cancer treatment. All receptors come from a female donor older than 55 with stage II lung adenocarcinoma.

Within the sample, this clone is medium-sized. This chain joins TRBV11-3 and TRBJ2-2; D is unresolved. Germline V gene lookup returns CDR1 SGHNT and CDR2 YENEEA. The CDR3 runs 15 residues. Trimming took 1 base from V and 4 from J, leaving 10 bases between them. The chain's CDR3 is CASSLGVSVTGELFF. As DNA, the CDR3 is TGTGCCAGCAGCTTAGGGGTCTCGGTCACCGGGGAGCTGTTTTTT.

This clone was detected a few times. V usage is TRBV11-3 and J usage is TRBJ1-4; D unresolved. Germline loops: CDR1 SGHNT, CDR2 YENEEA. The CDR3 consists of 16 residues. With 4 bases removed from V and 0 bases from J, the gap between germline ends came to 12 bases. The CDR3 is CASSSPTGATNEKLFF. The DNA for the CDR3 is TGTGCCAGCAGCTCACCTACCGGCGCAACTAATGAAAAACTGTTTTTT.

This clone was seen a handful of times. The V and J genes are TRBV11-3 and TRBJ1-1; a possible D gene is TRBD1 (5 bases). The germline CDR1 and CDR2 sequences are SGHNT and YENEEA. The CDR3 has 15 amino acids. The V end lost 2 bases, the J end lost 4 bases, and 14 bases lay between the germline ends. The CDR3 bases are TGTGCCAGCAGCTTAAGTCCAGGGCACTCCACTGAAGCTTTCTTT. It codes for CASSLSPGHSTEAFF.

This clone was counted between two and nine times. The chain recombines TRBV2 with TRBJ2-3, with a weak D call TRBD2 (6 bases). Per the germline V gene, CDR1 is SNHLY and CDR2 is FYNNEI. The CDR3 has 14 residues. Trimming pared 8 bases from V and 3 bases from J, leaving 15 bases between. CDR3 nucleotide sequence: TGTGCCAGCGGGGGGACTCCCGAAACAGATACGCAGTATTTT. Translating it yields CASGGTPETDTQYF.

J is TRBJ2-1 and V is TRBV5-1, with 12 bases fitting TRBD2. CDR1 is SGHRS, CDR2 YFSETQ, per germline. After removal of 4 bases from V and 5 bases from J, the junction contained 7 bases not matched to a gene. This CDR3 has 16 amino acids. CDR3 sequence: CASSRRTSGDDNEQFF. CDR3 DNA: TGCGCCAGCAGCCGACGGACTAGCGGGGACGACAATGAGCAGTTCTTC.

There are a few counts of this clone. The V and J genes are TRBV6-8 and TRBJ2-1, with 13 bases fitting TRBD2. Germline V gives CDR1 MNHGY, CDR2 SAAAGT. V was pared by 10 bases and J by 9 bases, with 6 bases of the junction left unmatched. CDR3 length equals 13 residues. This CDR3 reads CATGLAGVSEQFF. DNA for the CDR3: TGTGCCACCGGACTAGCGGGAGTCAGTGAGCAGTTCTTC.

The chain is built from TRBV6-8 and TRBJ1-2; TRBD1 might be the D (5 bases). The CDR3 sequence is 14 residues long. The germline CDR1 and CDR2 sequences are MNHGY and SAAAGT. Trimming took 8 bases from V and 8 from J, leaving 21 bases between them. CDR3 in DNA: TGTGCCAGCTTAGTAAGGGGAGTGATCTACGGCTACACCTTC. Translated, it gives CASLVRGVIYGYTF.

CDR3 nucleotides: TGTGCCAGCAGGACCGGGACAGGGGGCTACGAGCAGTACTTC. It codes for CASRTGTGGYEQYF. The rearrangement links TRBV11-3 to TRBJ2-7, with 11 bases identical to TRBD1. The V gene's germline CDR1 is SGHNT and CDR2 YENEEA. There are 14 residues in the CDR3. V trimming: 6 bases; J trimming: 3 bases; junction bases outside the gene matches: 4.

This sequence joins TRBV6-7 and TRBJ1-3; D is unresolved. TRBV6-7 is an open reading frame whose function is uncertain. V was cut by 4 bases and J by 8 bases, with 6 bases left in between. This CDR3 contains 11 residues. The CDR3 region is CASSWVDTIYF. The CDR3 nucleotides are TGTGCCAGCAGTTGGGTGGACACCATATATTTT.

This chain connects TRBV14 to TRBJ1-1, with TRBD1 identical over 9 bases. V lost 0 bases to trimming and J lost 0 bases; unmatched junction nucleotides: 17. From germline, CDR1 is SGHDN and CDR2 FVKESK. There are 21 residues in the CDR3. The CDR3 nucleotides read TGTGCCAGCAGCCAAGATTCTGGGACAGGGTGGCTATGGAGAGTGAACACTGAAGCTTTCTTT. Its translation is CASSQDSGTGWLWRVNTEAFF.

The gene calls are TRBV15 and TRBJ2-5; D is perhaps TRBD2 (6 bases). Trimming took off 0 bases at V and 5 bases at J, with 19 bases between the two ends. The CDR3 extends over 17 amino acids. Germline CDR1 is LNHNV and CDR2 is YYDKDF (reference sequence). In DNA, the CDR3 is TGTGCCACCAGCAGAGAGGGTTCGGGGGATCGGTTGGAGACCCAGTACTTC. This translates into CATSREGSGDRLETQYF.

This clone qualifies as medium-sized. This chain connects TRBV7-2 to TRBJ1-1, with a weak D call TRBD1 (5 bases). The CDR3 length is 13 residues. V shed 1 base and J shed 5 bases, with 8 bases lying between them. The germline V gene has CDR1 SGHTA and CDR2 FQGNSA. CDR3 DNA sequence: TGTGCCAGCAGCTTAGGAGGGGCGACTGAAGCTTTCTTT. Translation: CASSLGGATEAFF.